This T cell receptor beta chain comes out of a study of PD-1 blockade in mismatch repair-deficient tumors. V shed 5 bases and J shed 5 bases, with 16 bases lying between them. This CDR3 is 15 amino acids long. CDR1 is SGHTA and CDR2 is FQGNSA in the germline V gene. Here immunoSEQ multiplex PCR was the method, and the copy in TCRdb shows in-frame clones only, minus some. The sample has around 110,000 clones, 60% to 85% seen once; the top ten hold 4.7%. The TCR was taken from an adult with mismatch repair-deficient cancer. V gene TRBV7-2 combines with J gene TRBJ1-5; tentatively, D is TRBD1 (6 bases). The sequences come from peripheral blood, collected about 60 weeks after starting pembrolizumab. As DNA, the CDR3 is TGTGCCAGCAGCGTAACGTGGGGGCAGGATCAGCCCCAGCATTTT. Translated, it gives CASSVTWGQDQPQHF. The entire variable domain, with the rest obtained from reference TRBV7-2 and TRBJ1-5, is as follows: GAGVSQSPSNKVTEKGKDVELRCDPISGHTALYWYRQSLGQGLEFLIYFQGNSAPDKSGLPSDRFSAERTGGSVSTLTIQRTQQEDSAVYLCASSVTWGQDQPQHFGDGTRLSIL.